The clone carrying this TCR beta chain was picked up many times. Germline lookup yields CDR1 LGHNA and CDR2 YNFKEQ. V gave up 4 bases and J gave up 0 bases; unmatched junction bases: 8. This CDR3 comprises 16 residues. These data belong to a study of spatial heterogeneity in lung cancer. Study information: The count of detected beta-chain sequences consistently exceeded that of alpha-chain sequences.

MiXCR was run by TCRdb on the 5' RACE reads, yielding one entry per CDR3 protein. The table shows 7,200 or so distinct CDR3 sequences, with approximately 3.9% occurring only once. Time point here: sample taken at primary tumor resection. The input material, whole RNA from tumor, nontumor lung or frozen PBMC, was sequenced unsorted. The specimen comprised normal lung tissue next to the tumor, sampled at surgery. The clonotype was recovered from a female donor with early-stage non-small cell lung cancer. The rearrangement joins TRBV4-2 to TRBJ1-1, with 7 bases lining up with TRBD1. The CDR3 coding sequence is TGTGCCAGCAGCCCCGATCCGGGACAGATGAACACTGAAGCTTTCTTT. This translates into CASSPDPGQMNTEAFF.